The source of this T cell receptor beta chain is a study of T cell repertoires in cytomegalovirus infection (dated by TCRdb to 2018 to 2020). In the study overall: Donor HLA type was relevant to the analysis, as public TCR beta signatures indicated carriage of CMV infection together with the matching HLA type.

Concerning this clonotype itself: The specificity of this receptor is unknown. No base quality values were provided; no much bigger clone lies one nucleotide off.

The sequencer was an Illumina HiSeq 1500. TCRdb trimmed the raw reads at Q25, called clones with MiXCR and kept productive beta chains. When rows share a CDR3 protein, they turn into one entry using the most common DNA and genes. The sample profile shows around 300,000 distinct CDR3 sequences; about 26% of them were found once. Roughly 14% of the sample is in the top ten clones. The germline V gene gives CDR1 as MDHEN and CDR2 as SYDVKM. V lost 8 bases and J lost 1 base; the stretch between them is 20 bases long. From cysteine to phenylalanine, the CDR3 is 16 amino acids long. This entry keeps only the CDR3 DNA: 48 bases, framed from base 1. General conclusions and limits of the study: Carriers of CMV infection plus the relevant HLA type were discriminated by the cumulative frequency of public TCR beta family members in the study cohort and in an independent roughly 400-donor cohort. The ex vivo response was dominated by HLA-C-restricted CMV-specific TCR beta clonotypes, which also provided the single most frequent clonotype in two of eight donors.

The source material was PBMCs. This TCR came from a human donor in good health (CMV status not recorded). Some clones in this sample may be carry-over from other donors' samples. The sequence is built from TRBV28 and TRBJ1-1; the D segment could be TRBD1, given 5 matching bases. The nucleotide sequence reads as follows: TGTGCCAGCCCACCTTCAAGGGGCAGATCGAACACTGAAGCTTTCTTT. Its coded protein is CASPPSRGRSNTEAFF.